This section outlines one T cell receptor (beta chain) sequence together with its context. This sample was included in a study of T cells in tuberculosis. Study details: The T cells targeted glucose monomycolate, a mycobacterial lipid, via CD1B.

The table came from immunoSEQ multiplex PCR; TCRdb's copy has only in-frame clones and leaves some out. The table includes more than 70,000 clones, roughly 93% detected once. Germline V gene data show CDR1 as MNHEY and CDR2 as SVGAGI. V shed 3 bases and J shed 5 bases, with 11 bases lying between them. This CDR3 is built from 14 residues. Sorting used thawed, overnight-rested PBMC stained with anti-CD3, a viability dye and GMM-loaded CD1B tetramer. The lipid loaded on the CD1B tetramers was C32 glucose monomycolate from Rhodococcus equi. Approximately 94,000 tetramer-negative cells were sorted from each donor.

This receptor was obtained from an adult woman with latent tuberculosis. V is TRBV6-5 and J is TRBJ2-1; D may be TRBD2 (5 bases). Sequencing input: CD1b-GMM tetramer-negative cells sorted from PBMCs. Here the CDR3 DNA reads TGTGCCAGCAGTTATCGGGATACGAACAATGAGCAGTTCTTC. Its translation: CASSYRDTNNEQFF.